These 14 T cell receptor beta chains were all obtained from the same sample, sequenced in a study of blood T cell repertoires in COVID-19. Here immunoSEQ multiplex PCR was the method, and the copy in TCRdb shows in-frame clones only, minus some. The data show about 300,000 clones, 87% seen once. The sequenced sample consisted of peripheral blood. The receptors shown here come from a woman between 40 and 55 years old who had recovered from COVID-19.

The rearrangement joins TRBV29-1 to TRBJ1-1; the D is unclear. Germline V gives CDR1 SQVTM, CDR2 ANQGSEA. The CDR3 contains 13 residues. Trimming took 7 bases from V and 1 from J, leaving 13 bases between them. CDR3 protein: CSAGRAENTEAFF. DNA for the CDR3: TGCAGCGCCGGGAGGGCAGAGAACACTGAAGCTTTCTTT.

The CDR3 region has the DNA TGTGCCAGCAGCACGCTTACAGGGGGGTGGCCTGAAGCTTTCTTT. This sequence encodes CASSTLTGGWPEAFF. J is TRBJ1-1 and V is TRBV7-6, with TRBD1 matching 8 bases. The length of the CDR3 is 15 residues. Trimming took 5 bases from V and 6 from J; bases not matched to a gene: 11. Germline V lookup: CDR1 SGHVS, CDR2 FNYEAQ.

The genes are TRBV5-5 and TRBJ2-2; D possibly corresponds to TRBD2 (5 bases). Germline loops: CDR1 SGHKS, CDR2 YYEKEE (reference sequence). The CDR3 consists of 15 residues. V was trimmed by 0 bases and J by 8 bases, leaving 14 bases between them. CDR3 coding DNA: TGTGCCAGCAGCTTGGCCGCCCGGGGAAGGGGGGAGCTGTTTTTT. Protein product: CASSLAARGRGELFF. Filled out from reference TRBV5-5 and TRBJ2-2, the complete variable domain reads DAGVTQSPTHLIKTRGQQVTLRCSPISGHKSVSWYQQVLGQGPQFIFQYYEKEERGRGNFPDRFSARQFPNYSSELNVNALLLGDSALYLCASSLAARGRGELFFGEGSRLTVL.

This clone was counted a single time. V is TRBV19 and J is TRBJ1-3; the match to TRBD1 covers 8 bases. The germline V gene has CDR1 LNHDA and CDR2 SQIVND (reference sequence). The CDR3 totals 14 residues. J was trimmed by 4 bases and V by 7 bases; bases with no gene match: 6. CDR3 DNA: TGTGCCAGTACCCCGACAGGGGCCGGAAACACCATATATTTT. This gives the protein CASTPTGAGNTIYF. Complete variable domain (other parts from reference TRBV19 and TRBJ1-3): DGGITQSPKYLFRKEGQNVTLSCEQNLNHDAMYWYRQDPGQGLRLIYYSQIVNDFQKGDIAEGYSVSREKKESFPLTVTSAQKNPTAFYLCASTPTGAGNTIYFGEGSWLTVV.

The J gene is TRBJ2-1, the V gene TRBV20-1; 7 positions agree with TRBD2. The CDR3 runs to 13 residues. Germline V lookup: CDR1 DFQATT, CDR2 SNEGSKA (reference sequence). V gave up 3 bases and J gave up 12 bases; unmatched junction bases: 11. The CDR3, as DNA: TGCAGTGCTAGTCTAGACACGGGGGGTGGGCAGTTCTTC. Encoded protein: CSASLDTGGGQFF.

The chain is built from TRBV19 and TRBJ1-2; the match to TRBD1 covers 8 bases. Trimming took 0 bases from V and 4 from J; bases not matched to a gene: 4. Per the germline V gene, CDR1 is LNHDA and CDR2 is SQIVND (reference sequence). This CDR3 spans 15 amino acids. CDR3 protein: CASSIDHTGGYGYTF. The CDR3 DNA is TGTGCCAGTAGTATAGATCACACAGGGGGCTATGGCTACACCTTC.

This clone occurred a few times. This chain joins TRBV10-1 and TRBJ1-6; D gene uncertain. There are 14 residues in the CDR3. Germline loops: CDR1 WNHNN, CDR2 SYGVQD (reference sequence). Trimming left V 8 bases short and J 7 bases short, with 15 bases between. The CDR3 DNA sequence: TGCGCCAGCTGTAACCTTGGAGGGAATTCACCCCTCCACTTT. As protein: CASCNLGGNSPLHF.

Only a few counts were recorded for this clone. This chain links TRBV3-1 (or the pseudogene TRBV3-2) with TRBJ1-3; D gene uncertain. Germline-derived CDR1 and CDR2 are LGHDT and YNNKEL (reference sequence). This CDR3 spans 12 amino acids. Trimming pared 1 base from V and 9 bases from J, leaving 7 bases between. The CDR3: CASSQVGATIYF. The CDR3 nucleotides read TGTGCCAGCAGCCAAGTTGGAGCCACCATATATTTT.

The chain recombines TRBV7-2 with TRBJ1-6, with D possibly matching TRBD1 (6 bases). The CDR3 is made up of 15 amino acids. Germline-derived CDR1 and CDR2 are SGHTA and FQGNSA. Trimming stripped 7 bases from V and 12 bases from J, with 22 bases between. CDR3 amino acids: CASTFGGARVIPLHF. The CDR3 bases are TGTGCCAGCACCTTTGGGGGGGCGCGAGTAATACCCCTCCACTTT. Complete variable domain (other parts from reference TRBV7-2 and TRBJ1-6): GAGVSQSPSNKVTEKGKDVELRCDPISGHTALYWYRQSLGQGLEFLIYFQGNSAPDKSGLPSDRFSAERTGGSVSTLTIQRTQQEDSAVYLCASTFGGARVIPLHFGNGTRLTVT.

The chain uses TRBV3-1 (or the pseudogene TRBV3-2) and TRBJ2-3; TRBD2 matches 8 bases. CDR3 length: 14 residues. Germline V gene data show CDR1 as LGHDT and CDR2 as YNNKEL (reference sequence). Trimming removed 1 base from V and 8 bases from J; junction bases left unmatched: 5. CDR3 coding DNA: TGTGCCAGCAGCCAAGCGGGGGGGCAAGGTACGCAGTATTTT. It translates to CASSQAGGQGTQYF.

CDR3 residues: CASSQGLAGGLSTDTQYF. The DNA of the CDR3 is TGTGCCAGCAGCCAGGGACTAGCGGGGGGCCTTAGCACAGATACGCAGTATTTT. The V and J genes are TRBV11-2 and TRBJ2-3; TRBD2 matches at 15 bases. This CDR3 is built from 18 residues. Germline values: CDR1 SGHAT, CDR2 FQNNGV. The J segment lost 0 bases and the V segment lost 5 bases, leaving 6 bases of the junction unmatched.

The chain recombines TRBV2 with TRBJ2-1, with 12 bases identical to TRBD2. The V and J ends lost 8 bases and 8 bases, in that order; junction bases with no gene match: 13. Germline V gene sequence: CDR1 SNHLY, CDR2 FYNNEI. The CDR3 is 16 residues long. The DNA for the CDR3 is TGTGCCAGCCGCTACTCACTAGCGGGGGGCGAAGATGAGCAGTTCTTC. Its protein is CASRYSLAGGEDEQFF.

This rearrangement joins TRBV15 to TRBJ2-3, with 7 bases matching TRBD2. The CDR3 runs to 16 residues. Germline V gene sequence: CDR1 LNHNV, CDR2 YYDKDF (reference sequence). Unmatched junction bases numbered 7, after V lost 0 bases and J lost 4 bases. The CDR3: CATSREGGEGADTQYF. The CDR3 DNA is TGTGCCACCAGCAGAGAGGGGGGGGAAGGAGCAGATACGCAGTATTTT.

In DNA, the CDR3 is TGTGCCAGCAGCCACCCGACAGGGTCGAACTATGGCTACACCTTC. Its protein is CASSHPTGSNYGYTF. The rearrangement joins TRBV4-2 to TRBJ1-2; TRBD1 aligns across 7 bases. Germline CDR1 reads LGHNA; CDR2 reads YNFKEQ. This CDR3 has 15 amino acids. The ends lost 3 bases at V and 2 bases at J; junction bases unmatched: 6.